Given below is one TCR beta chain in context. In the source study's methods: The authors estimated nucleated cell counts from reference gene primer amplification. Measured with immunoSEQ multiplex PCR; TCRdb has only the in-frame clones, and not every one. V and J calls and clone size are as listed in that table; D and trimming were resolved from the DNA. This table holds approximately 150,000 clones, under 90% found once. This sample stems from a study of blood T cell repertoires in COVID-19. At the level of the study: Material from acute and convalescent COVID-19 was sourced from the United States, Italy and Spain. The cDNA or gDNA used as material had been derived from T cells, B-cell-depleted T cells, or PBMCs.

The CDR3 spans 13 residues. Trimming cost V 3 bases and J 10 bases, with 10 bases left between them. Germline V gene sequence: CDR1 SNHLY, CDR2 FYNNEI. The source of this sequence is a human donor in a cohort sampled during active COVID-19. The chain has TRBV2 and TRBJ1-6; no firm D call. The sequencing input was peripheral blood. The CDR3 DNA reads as TGTGCCAGCAGTGAGGAAGCTAGGTCACCCCTCCACTTT. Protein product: CASSEEARSPLHF.